The next 12 T cell receptor beta chains were all read from a single sample in a study of OX40 agonist ivuxolimab in advanced cancers. Profiled with immunoSEQ multiplex PCR; TCRdb holds only in-frame clones, not every one. The repertoire holds tens of thousands of clones, with approximately 91% as singletons. The material sequenced was CD4+ or CD8+ T cells sorted from blood, taken in a trial of the OX40 agonist ivuxolimab. These receptors all stem from an adult with an advanced solid tumor such as melanoma, head and neck, liver or kidney cancer.

J is TRBJ2-5 and V is TRBV7-6; TRBD2 agrees at 11 bases. CDR1 and CDR2 (germline): SGHVS, FNYEAQ. CDR3 length equals 16 residues. J was trimmed by 3 bases and V by 3 bases; bases with no gene match: 6. The CDR3 nucleotides read TGTGCCAGCAGCTTGTTAGCGGGGGGGCTGAAAGAGACCCAGTACTTC. Translated, it gives CASSLLAGGLKETQYF.

The chain links TRBV19 to TRBJ1-2, with a tentative D call TRBD1 (6 bases). CDR3 length: 16 residues. The V and J ends lost 2 bases and 0 bases respectively, with 13 bases between them. Germline V gene lookup returns CDR1 LNHDA and CDR2 SQIVND (reference sequence). The CDR3 loop is CASSILYREANYGYTF. The CDR3, as DNA: TGTGCCAGTAGTATATTATACAGGGAAGCTAACTATGGCTACACCTTC.

By share of the sample, this clone is medium-sized (0.01 to 0.1%). This rearrangement joins TRBV2 to TRBJ2-3; D is perhaps TRBD1 (5 bases). CDR1 is SNHLY, CDR2 FYNNEI, per germline. The CDR3 is made up of 14 amino acids. V gave up 7 bases and J gave up 0 bases, with 11 bases separating them. The CDR3 DNA sequence: TGTGCCAGCATTGGGGCGAGAAGCACAGATACGCAGTATTTT. Protein product: CASIGARSTDTQYF.

This chain links TRBV13 with TRBJ1-1; D possibly corresponds to TRBD1 (5 bases). Looked up from germline, CDR1 is PRHDT and CDR2 is FYEKMQ (reference sequence). This CDR3 is 12 amino acids long. Trimming stripped 8 bases from V and 6 bases from J, with 13 bases between. CDR3 sequence reads: CASGGVGPEAFF. The CDR3 nucleotides are TGTGCCAGCGGAGGGGTGGGCCCTGAAGCTTTCTTT. Using reference TRBV13 and TRBJ1-1 for the parts outside the CDR3, the full variable domain is AAGVIQSPRHLIKEKRETATLKCYPIPRHDTVYWYQQGPGQDPQFLISFYEKMQSDKGSIPDRFSAQQFSDYHSELNMSSLELGDSALYFCASGGVGPEAFFGQGTRLTVV.

The chain uses TRBV15 and TRBJ2-4; D is unresolved. The V and J ends lost 0 bases and 3 bases respectively, with 3 bases between them. Germline assignment: CDR1 LNHNV and CDR2 YYDKDF (reference sequence). The CDR3 loop spans 13 amino acids. CDR3 sequence (DNA): TGTGCCACCAGCAGAGACAGCAAAAACATTCAGTACTTC. Translating it yields CATSRDSKNIQYF.

This rearrangement joins TRBV5-4 to TRBJ2-7; D is uncertain. CDR3 length: 15 residues. The germline V and J ends were trimmed by 2 bases and 1 base, with 13 bases remaining between them. In germline, CDR1 is SGHNT, CDR2 YYREEE (reference sequence). The CDR3 here is CASSFWENGSYEQYF. The CDR3 region has the DNA TGTGCCAGCAGCTTCTGGGAAAATGGTTCCTACGAGCAGTACTTC.

This chain joins TRBV19 and TRBJ1-2; D call uncertain. The CDR3 totals 13 residues. The germline V gene has CDR1 LNHDA and CDR2 SQIVND (reference sequence). The V and J ends lost 2 bases and 3 bases respectively, with 7 bases between them. As DNA, the CDR3 is TGTGCCAGTAGTATAAGGGTTGACTATGGCTACACCTTC. Its translation is CASSIRVDYGYTF.

The chain uses TRBV5-6 and TRBJ2-7, with a weak D call TRBD1 (6 bases). Germline V gives CDR1 SGHDT, CDR2 YYEEEE. The CDR3 has 15 residues. V was pared by 0 bases and J by 3 bases, with 13 bases between. The CDR3 reads CASSLGEQGLYEQYF. The CDR3 coding sequence is TGTGCCAGCAGCTTGGGAGAACAGGGTCTCTACGAGCAGTACTTC. Full variable domain (outside the CDR3, taken from reference TRBV5-6 and TRBJ2-7): DAGVTQSPTHLIKTRGQQVTLRCSPKSGHDTVSWYQQALGQGPQFIFQYYEEEERQRGNFPDRFSGHQFPNYSSELNVNALLLGDSALYLCASSLGEQGLYEQYFGPGTRLTVT.

CDR3 region: CASSERGNSYNEQFF. The CDR3 nucleotides read TGTGCCAGCAGTGAACGGGGTAACTCCTACAATGAGCAGTTCTTC. This chain uses TRBV2 with TRBJ2-1; tentatively, D is TRBD2 (5 bases). CDR1 and CDR2 (germline): SNHLY, FYNNEI. The CDR3 spans 15 residues. V was cut by 2 bases and J by 0 bases, with 8 bases left in between. The whole variable domain, remainder taken from reference TRBV2 and TRBJ2-1, is EPEVTQTPSHQVTQMGQEVILRCVPISNHLYFYWYRQILGQKVEFLVSFYNNEISEKSEIFDDQFSVERPDGSNFTLKIRSTKLEDSAMYFCASSERGNSYNEQFFGPGTRLTVL.

V gene TRBV28 combines with J gene TRBJ2-7, with D unresolved. This CDR3 comprises 12 residues. Germline loops: CDR1 MDHEN, CDR2 SYDVKM. V was cut by 4 bases and J by 2 bases, with 6 bases left in between. In DNA form, the CDR3 reads TGTGCCAGCAGTTCCCCCGCCTACGAGCAGTACTTC. Amino acids: CASSSPAYEQYF.

The rearrangement links TRBV5-4 to TRBJ1-1; possibly TRBD1 for D (5 bases). This CDR3 comprises 16 residues. Between the trimmed V and J ends, which lost 0 bases and 0 bases, there was a span of 12 bases. Germline CDR1 and CDR2: SGHNT and YYREEE (reference sequence). The CDR3 sequence is CASSLEIPGMNTEAFF. The DNA of the CDR3 is TGTGCCAGCAGCTTGGAAATTCCAGGGATGAACACTGAAGCTTTCTTT. The full variable domain, rest sourced from reference TRBV5-4 and TRBJ1-1, is ETGVTQSPTHLIKTRGQQVTLRCSSQSGHNTVSWYQQALGQGPQFIFQYYREEENGRGNFPPRFSGLQFPNYSSELNVNALELDDSALYLCASSLEIPGMNTEAFFGQGTRLTVV.

J is TRBJ2-7 and V is TRBV7-9, with D maybe TRBD1 (5 bases). This CDR3 has 13 residues. V was shortened by 5 bases and J by 3 bases, with 11 bases between the two germline ends. Germline V gives CDR1 SEHNR, CDR2 FQNEAQ (reference sequence). The CDR3 region has the DNA TGTGCCAGCAGCCCGTACGACAGCTACGAGCAGTACTTC. Amino acid sequence: CASSPYDSYEQYF. Using reference TRBV7-9 and TRBJ2-7 for the parts outside the CDR3, the full variable domain is DTGVSQNPRHKITKRGQNVTFRCDPISEHNRLYWYRQTLGQGPEFLTYFQNEAQLEKSRLLSDRFSAERPKGSFSTLEIQRTEQGDSAMYLCASSPYDSYEQYFGPGTRLTVT.